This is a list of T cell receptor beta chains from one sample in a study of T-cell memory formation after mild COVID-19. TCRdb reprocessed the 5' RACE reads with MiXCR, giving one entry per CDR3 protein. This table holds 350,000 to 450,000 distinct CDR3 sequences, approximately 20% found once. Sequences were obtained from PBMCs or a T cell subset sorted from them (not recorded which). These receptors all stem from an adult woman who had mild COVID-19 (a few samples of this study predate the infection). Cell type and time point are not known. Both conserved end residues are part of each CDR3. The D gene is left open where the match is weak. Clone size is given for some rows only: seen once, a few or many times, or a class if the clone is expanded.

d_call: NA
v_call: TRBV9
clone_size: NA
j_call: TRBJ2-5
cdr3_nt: TGTGCCAGCAGCGTAGATGGTAGCGGCCCCCAAGAGACCCAGTACTTC
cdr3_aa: CASSVDGSGPQETQYF

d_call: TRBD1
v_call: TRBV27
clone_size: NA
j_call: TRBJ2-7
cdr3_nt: TGTGCCAGCAGTTTTGGGACAGGGGGCGCAACGAACGAGCAGTACTTC
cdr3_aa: CASSFGTGGATNEQYF

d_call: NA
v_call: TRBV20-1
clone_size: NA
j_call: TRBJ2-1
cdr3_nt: TGCAGTGCTAGAGAATGGAGGGGGCGATTGAATGAGCAGTTCTTC
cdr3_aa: CSAREWRGRLNEQFF

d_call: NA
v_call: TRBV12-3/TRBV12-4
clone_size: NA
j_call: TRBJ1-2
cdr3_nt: TGTGCCAGCAGTTCCCCCTGGCAAGGCTACACCTTC
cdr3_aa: CASSSPWQGYTF

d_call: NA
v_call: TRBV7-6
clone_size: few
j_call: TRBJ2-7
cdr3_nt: TGTGCCAGCAGCTTAAATCTGGGCGAGCAGTACTTC
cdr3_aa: CASSLNLGEQYF

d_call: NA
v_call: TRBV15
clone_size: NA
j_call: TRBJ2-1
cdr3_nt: TGTGCCACCGAGTCTTACAATGAGCAGTTCTTC
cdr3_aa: CATESYNEQFF

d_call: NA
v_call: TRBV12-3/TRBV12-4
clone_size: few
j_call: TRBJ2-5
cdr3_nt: TGTGCCACCTGTGCAAGGGGTGAGACCCAGTACTTC
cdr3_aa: CATCARGETQYF

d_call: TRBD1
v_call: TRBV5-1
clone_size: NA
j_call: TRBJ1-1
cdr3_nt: TGCGCCAGCAGCTACCCGGACAGGGGGGGCACTGAAGCTTTCTTT
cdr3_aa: CASSYPDRGGTEAFF

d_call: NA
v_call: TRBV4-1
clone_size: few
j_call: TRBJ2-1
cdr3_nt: TGCGCCAGCAGCCACACAAGCCAGACCCCCTACAATGAGCAGTTCTTC
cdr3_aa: CASSHTSQTPYNEQFF

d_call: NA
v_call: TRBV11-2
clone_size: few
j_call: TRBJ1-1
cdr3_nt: TGTGCCAGCAGCTTGACGGCCCGGGGGGACACTGAAGCTTTCTTT
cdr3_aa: CASSLTARGDTEAFF

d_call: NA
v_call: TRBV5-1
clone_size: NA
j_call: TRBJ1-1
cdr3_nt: TGCGCCAGCAGCTGGACACTGAACACTGAAGCTTTCTTT
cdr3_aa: CASSWTLNTEAFF

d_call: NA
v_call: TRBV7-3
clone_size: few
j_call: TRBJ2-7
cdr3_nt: TGTGCCAGCAGCTTAGGGCACCCCTACGAGCAGTACTTC
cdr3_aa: CASSLGHPYEQYF

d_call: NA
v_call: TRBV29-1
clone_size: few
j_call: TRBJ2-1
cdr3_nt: TGCAGCGTTGAAGAGTCCAGAGACAATGAGCAGTTCTTC
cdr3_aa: CSVEESRDNEQFF

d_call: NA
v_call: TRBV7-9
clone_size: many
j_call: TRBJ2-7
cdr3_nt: TGTGCCAGCAGCCCACAGGGCAACTCCTACGAGCAGTACTTC
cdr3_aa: CASSPQGNSYEQYF

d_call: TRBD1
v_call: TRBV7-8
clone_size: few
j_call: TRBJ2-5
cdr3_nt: TGTGCCAGCAGCCCGGACAGGTTGCCGGAGACCCAGTACTTC
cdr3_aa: CASSPDRLPETQYF

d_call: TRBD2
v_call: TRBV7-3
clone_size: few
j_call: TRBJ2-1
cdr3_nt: TGTGCCAGCAGCCCCATTAGGCTAGCGGGAGGGCCACAGAGCTACAATGAGCAGTTCTTC
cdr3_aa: CASSPIRLAGGPQSYNEQFF

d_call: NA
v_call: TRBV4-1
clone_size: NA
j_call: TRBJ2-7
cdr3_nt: TGCGCCAGCAGCCAAGAGTTGGGGTATGGCGAGCAGTACTTC
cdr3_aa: CASSQELGYGEQYF

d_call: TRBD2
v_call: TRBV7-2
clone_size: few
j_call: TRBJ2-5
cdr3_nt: TGTGCCAGCAGCAAACGGGTGACTAGCGGGAGCCAAGAGACCCAGTACTTC
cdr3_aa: CASSKRVTSGSQETQYF

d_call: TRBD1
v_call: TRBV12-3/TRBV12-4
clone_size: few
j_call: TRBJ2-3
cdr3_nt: TGTGCCAGCAGTCCATATCCGGGACAGGAGATCACAGATACGCAGTATTTT
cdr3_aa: CASSPYPGQEITDTQYF

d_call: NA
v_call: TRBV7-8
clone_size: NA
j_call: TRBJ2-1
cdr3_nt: TGTGCCAGCAGCTTAGACTGGAGATACAATGAGCAGTTCTTC
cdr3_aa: CASSLDWRYNEQFF

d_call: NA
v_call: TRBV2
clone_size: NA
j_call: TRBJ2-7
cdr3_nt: TGTGCCAATCAGTTCCCTGGCTATTCCTACGAGCAGTACTTC
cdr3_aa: CANQFPGYSYEQYF

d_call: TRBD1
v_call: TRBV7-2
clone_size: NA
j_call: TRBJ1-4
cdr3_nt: TGTGCCAGCAGCTTAAAACAGGGGGAGGGAAAACTGTTTTTT
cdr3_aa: CASSLKQGEGKLFF

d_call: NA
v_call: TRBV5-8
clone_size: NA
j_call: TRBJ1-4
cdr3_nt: TGTGCCAGCAGCTTGTACAAGGGTAGTGAAAAACTGTTTTTT
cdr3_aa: CASSLYKGSEKLFF

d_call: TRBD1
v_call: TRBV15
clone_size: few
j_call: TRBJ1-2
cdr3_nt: TGTGCCACCAGCAGAGAACAGGGGACCTACTATGGCTACACCTTC
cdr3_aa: CATSREQGTYYGYTF

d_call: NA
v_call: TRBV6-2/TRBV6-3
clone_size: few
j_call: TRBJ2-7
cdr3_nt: TGTGCCAGCAGTTACCGTGGCCCCTACGAGCAGTACTTC
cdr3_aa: CASSYRGPYEQYF

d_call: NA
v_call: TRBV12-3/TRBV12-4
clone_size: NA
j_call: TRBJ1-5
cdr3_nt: TGTGCCAGCAGTTCACCGGGCCGAGTTCCCCGTGGGCCCGTTTTT
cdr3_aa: CASSSPGRVPRGPVF

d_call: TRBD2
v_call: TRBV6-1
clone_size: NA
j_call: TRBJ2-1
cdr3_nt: TGTGCCAGTATGTGGGAGCGGGGGGGCGGTGAGCAGTTCTTC
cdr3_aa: CASMWERGGGEQFF

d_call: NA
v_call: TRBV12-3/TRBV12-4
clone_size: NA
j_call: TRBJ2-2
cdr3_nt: TGTGCCAGCAGTTCAGGGGGGCTAGACACCGGGGAGCTGTTTTTT
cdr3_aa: CASSSGGLDTGELFF

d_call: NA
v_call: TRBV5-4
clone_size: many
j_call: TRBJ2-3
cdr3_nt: TGTGCCAGCAGCGAACTAGTATCTGACACAGATACGCAGTATTTT
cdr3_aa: CASSELVSDTDTQYF

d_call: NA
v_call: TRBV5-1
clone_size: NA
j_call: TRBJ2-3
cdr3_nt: TGCGCCAGCAGCTGGACACGGGATACGCAGTATTTT
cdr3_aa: CASSWTRDTQYF

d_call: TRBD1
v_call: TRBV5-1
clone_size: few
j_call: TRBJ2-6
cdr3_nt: TGCGCCAGCAGCTTACCGGGACAGGGGAGCTCTGGGGCCAACGTCCTGACTTTC
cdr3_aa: CASSLPGQGSSGANVLTF

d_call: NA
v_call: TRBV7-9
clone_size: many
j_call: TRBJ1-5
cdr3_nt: TGCGCCAGCAGCTTGGCGGGTAGCAATCAGCCCCAGCATTTT
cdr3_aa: CASSLAGSNQPQHF

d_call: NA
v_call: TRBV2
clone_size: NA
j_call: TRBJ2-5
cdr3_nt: TGTGCCAGCAGAGAAGACCCTGGCCAGACCCAGTACTTC
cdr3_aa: CASREDPGQTQYF

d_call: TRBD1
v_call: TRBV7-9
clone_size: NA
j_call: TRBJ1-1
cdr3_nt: TGTGCCAGCAGCTCGGGACAGAAGATGAACACTGAAGCTTTCTTT
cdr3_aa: CASSSGQKMNTEAFF

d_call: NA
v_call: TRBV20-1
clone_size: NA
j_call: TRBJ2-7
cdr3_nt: TGCAGTGCTGCGGGGCTAGTCGAGCAGTACTTC
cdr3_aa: CSAAGLVEQYF

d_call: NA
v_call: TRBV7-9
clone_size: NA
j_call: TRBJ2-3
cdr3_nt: TGTGCCAGCAGCTTACCGGGACTTGTCGCGCAGTATTTT
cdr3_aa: CASSLPGLVAQYF

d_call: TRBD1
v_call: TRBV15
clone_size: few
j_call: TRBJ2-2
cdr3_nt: TGTGCCACCAGCAGAGGACAGGGGCTAAACACCGGGGAGCTGTTTTTT
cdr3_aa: CATSRGQGLNTGELFF

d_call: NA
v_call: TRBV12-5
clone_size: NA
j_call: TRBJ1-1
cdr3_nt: TGTGCTAGTGGTTTGGTACGAGGGGGTTTGGGTGGGACTGAAGCTTTCTTT
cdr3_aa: CASGLVRGGLGGTEAFF

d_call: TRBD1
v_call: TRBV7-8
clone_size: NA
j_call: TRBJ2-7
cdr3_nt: TGTGCCAGCAGACCATCCTTAGGGCAGGGGGCTTTCGCCGAGCAGTACTTC
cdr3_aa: CASRPSLGQGAFAEQYF

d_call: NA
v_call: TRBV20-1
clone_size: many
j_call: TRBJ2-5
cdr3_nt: TGCAGTGCTAGGGCCGTGAGCTCTACGGAGACCCAGTACTTC
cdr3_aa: CSARAVSSTETQYF

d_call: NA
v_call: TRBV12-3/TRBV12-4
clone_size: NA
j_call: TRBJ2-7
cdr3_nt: TGTGCCAGCAAACTCCAGGTTGACGCCTACGAGCAGTACTTC
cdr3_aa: CASKLQVDAYEQYF

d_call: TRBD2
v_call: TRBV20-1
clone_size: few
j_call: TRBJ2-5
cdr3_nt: TGCAGTGCTAGAATTCCGGGAGGTGTCGAGACCCAGTACTTC
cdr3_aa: CSARIPGGVETQYF

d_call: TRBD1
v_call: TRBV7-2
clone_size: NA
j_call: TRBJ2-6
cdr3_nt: TGTGCCAGCAGCCAAGCAGGGGGTGGGTACGTCTCTGGGGCCAACGTCCTGACTTTC
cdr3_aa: CASSQAGGGYVSGANVLTF

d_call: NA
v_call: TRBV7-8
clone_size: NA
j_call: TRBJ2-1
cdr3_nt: TGTGCCAGCAGCTCCGGACTGATGGGTGAGCAGTTCTTC
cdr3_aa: CASSSGLMGEQFF

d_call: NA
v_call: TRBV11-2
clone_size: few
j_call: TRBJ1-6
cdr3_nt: TGTGCCAGCAGCTTACCTTCCGGGACAAATTCACCCCTCCACTTT
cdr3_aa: CASSLPSGTNSPLHF

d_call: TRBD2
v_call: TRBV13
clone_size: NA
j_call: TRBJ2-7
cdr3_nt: TGTGCCAGCAGCTTAGATGAGCGGGAGAGCTACGAGCAGTACTTC
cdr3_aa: CASSLDERESYEQYF

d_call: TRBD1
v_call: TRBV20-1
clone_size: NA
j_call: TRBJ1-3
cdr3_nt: TGCAGTGCTGAAAGACAGGGTTCTACTGGAAACACCATATATTTT
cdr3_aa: CSAERQGSTGNTIYF

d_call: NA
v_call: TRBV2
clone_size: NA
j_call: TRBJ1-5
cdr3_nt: TGTGCCAGCAGTACCGATTGGGGCAATCAGCCCCAGCATTTT
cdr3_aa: CASSTDWGNQPQHF

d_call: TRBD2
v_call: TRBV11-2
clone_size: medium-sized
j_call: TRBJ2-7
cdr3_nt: TGTGCCAGCAGCTCACCTATAGCGGGAGTCCACGAGCAGTACTTC
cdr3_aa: CASSSPIAGVHEQYF

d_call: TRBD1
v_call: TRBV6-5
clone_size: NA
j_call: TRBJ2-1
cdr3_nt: TGTGCCAGCAGCCCGACAGGGACCCTCTCCTACAATGAGCAGTTCTTC
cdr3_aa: CASSPTGTLSYNEQFF

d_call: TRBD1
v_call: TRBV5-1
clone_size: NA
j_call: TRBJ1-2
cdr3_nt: TGCGCCAGCAGCAACGGACAGGGGTATGGCTACACCTTC
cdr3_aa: CASSNGQGYGYTF

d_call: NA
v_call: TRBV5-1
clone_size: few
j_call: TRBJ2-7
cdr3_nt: TGCGCCAGCAGCTTCTTGACAGATTACGAGCAGTACTTC
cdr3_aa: CASSFLTDYEQYF

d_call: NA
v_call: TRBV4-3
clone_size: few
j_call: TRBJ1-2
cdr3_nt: TGCGCCAGCAGCTTTCGGGCGGGTGGGAACTATGGCTACACCTTC
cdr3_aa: CASSFRAGGNYGYTF

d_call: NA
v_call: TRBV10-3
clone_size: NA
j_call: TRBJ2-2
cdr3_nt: TGTGCCATCAGCCCGAACTCCGCGGGGGCCTCCGGGGAGCTGTTTTTT
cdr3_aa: CAISPNSAGASGELFF

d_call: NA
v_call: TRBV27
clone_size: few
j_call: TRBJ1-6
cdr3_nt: TGTGCCAGCAGTTTAGAGGGGCCTGGGAATTCACCCCTCCACTTT
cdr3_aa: CASSLEGPGNSPLHF

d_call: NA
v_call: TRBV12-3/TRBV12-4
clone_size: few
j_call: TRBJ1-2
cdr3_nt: TGTGCCAGCGCCCGCTATGGGATGGACGGCTACACCTTC
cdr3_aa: CASARYGMDGYTF

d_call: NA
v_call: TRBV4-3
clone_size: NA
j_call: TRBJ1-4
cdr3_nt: TGCGCCAGCAGCCAAGGGAACAGTAATGAAAAACTGTTTTTT
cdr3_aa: CASSQGNSNEKLFF